This T cell receptor beta chain was observed in a study of T-cell memory formation after mild COVID-19. The sample holds a few counts of this clonotype. TCRdb re-derived calls from the 5' RACE reads in MiXCR, one entry per CDR3 protein. The sample lists more than 450,000 distinct CDR3 sequences; roughly 18% were seen once. The CDR3 has 13 amino acids. The V end lost 1 base, the J end lost 9 bases, and 10 bases lay between the germline ends. The chain has TRBV12-3 or TRBV12-4 and TRBJ2-1, with a weak D call TRBD2 (6 bases). The receptor was isolated from an adult woman who had mild COVID-19 (a few samples of this study predate the infection). Cell type and time point are not known. Sequencing was carried out using PBMCs or a T cell subset sorted from them (not recorded which). For the CDR3, the DNA is TGTGCCAGCAGTTTAGGACTAGAGGGTGAGCAGTTCTTC. Its translation: CASSLGLEGEQFF.